This T cell receptor (beta chain) came from a study of blood T cell repertoires in COVID-19. Background on the study: PBMCs, B-cell-depleted T cells, or T cells were the source of the cDNA or gDNA that made up the material.

Patients at the Seattle site were enrolled during active infection and followed longitudinally. In the study's own analysis: Estimated nucleated cell counts came from reference gene primer amplification. TCRdb keeps only in-frame clones here, not all; method: immunoSEQ multiplex PCR. The V and J calls and clone size were taken over from that table, and D and trimming were inferred from the DNA. The sample contains around 300,000 clones, approximately 86% of which appear only once. V lost 5 bases and J lost 7, with 14 bases in between. CDR3 length equals 13 residues. The receptor comes from a woman aged 70-85 years with COVID-19, enrolled during active disease. Source material: peripheral blood. The J gene is TRBJ1-2, the V gene TRBV12-3 or TRBV12-4; D remains ambiguous. The CDR3 reads CASSRGPVGGYTF. Here the CDR3 DNA reads TGTGCCAGCAGTCGCGGGCCCGTTGGTGGCTACACCTTC.